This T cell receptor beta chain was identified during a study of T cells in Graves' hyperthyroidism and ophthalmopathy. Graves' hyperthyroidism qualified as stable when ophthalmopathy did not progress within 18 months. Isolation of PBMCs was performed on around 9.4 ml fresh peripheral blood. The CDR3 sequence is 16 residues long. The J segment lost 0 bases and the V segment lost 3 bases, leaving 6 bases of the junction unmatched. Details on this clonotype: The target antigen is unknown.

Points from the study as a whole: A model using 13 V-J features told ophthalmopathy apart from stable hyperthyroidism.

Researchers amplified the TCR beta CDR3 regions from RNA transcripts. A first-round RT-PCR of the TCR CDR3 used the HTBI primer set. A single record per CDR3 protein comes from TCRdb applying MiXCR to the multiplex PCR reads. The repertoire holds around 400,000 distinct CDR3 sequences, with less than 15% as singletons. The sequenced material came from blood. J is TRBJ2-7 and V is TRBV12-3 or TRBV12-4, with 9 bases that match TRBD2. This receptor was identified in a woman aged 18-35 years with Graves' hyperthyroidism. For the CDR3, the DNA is TGTGCCAGCAGTTTGCGGCTAGCGGGGACCTCCTACGAGCAGTACTTC. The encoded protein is CASSLRLAGTSYEQYF.